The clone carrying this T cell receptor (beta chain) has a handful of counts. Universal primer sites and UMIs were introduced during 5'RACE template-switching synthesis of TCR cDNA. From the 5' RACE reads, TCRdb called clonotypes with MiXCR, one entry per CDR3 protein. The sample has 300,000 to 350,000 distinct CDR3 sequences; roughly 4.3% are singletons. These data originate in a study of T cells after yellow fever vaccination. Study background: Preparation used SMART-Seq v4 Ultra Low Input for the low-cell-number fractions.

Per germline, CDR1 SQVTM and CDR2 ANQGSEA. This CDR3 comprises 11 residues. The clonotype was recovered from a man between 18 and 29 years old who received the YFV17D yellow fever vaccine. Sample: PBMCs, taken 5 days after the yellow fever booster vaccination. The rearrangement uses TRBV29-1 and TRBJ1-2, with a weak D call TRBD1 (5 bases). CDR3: CNRTPNYGYTF. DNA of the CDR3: TGCAACAGGACACCTAACTATGGCTACACCTTC. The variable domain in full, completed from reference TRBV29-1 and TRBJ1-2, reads SAVISQKPSRDICQRGTSLTIQCQVDSQVTMMFWYRQQPGQSLTLIATANQGSEATYESGFVIDKFPISRPNLTFSTLTVSNMSPEDSSIYLCNRTPNYGYTFGSGTRLTVV.